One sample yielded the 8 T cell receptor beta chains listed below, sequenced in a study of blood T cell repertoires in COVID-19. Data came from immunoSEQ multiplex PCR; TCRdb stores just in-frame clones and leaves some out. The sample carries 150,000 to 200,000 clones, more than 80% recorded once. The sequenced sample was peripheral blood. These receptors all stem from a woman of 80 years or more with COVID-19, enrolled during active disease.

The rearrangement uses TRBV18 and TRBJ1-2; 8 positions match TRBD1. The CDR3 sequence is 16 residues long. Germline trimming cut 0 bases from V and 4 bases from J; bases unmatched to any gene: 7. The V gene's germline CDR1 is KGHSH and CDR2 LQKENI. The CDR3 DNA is TGTGCCAGCTCACCACCCGCAGGGGGCGACATCTATGGCTACACCTTC. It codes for CASSPPAGGDIYGYTF.

CDR3 sequence: CASSFAGDNIQYF. As DNA, the CDR3 is TGTGCCAGCAGTTTTGCAGGGGACAACATTCAGTACTTC. This chain joins TRBV2 and TRBJ2-4; D is perhaps TRBD1 (6 bases). CDR3 length equals 13 residues. The V gene's germline CDR1 is SNHLY and CDR2 FYNNEI. V was trimmed by 5 bases and J by 7 bases, leaving 12 bases between them.

The CDR3 DNA follows: TGTGCCAGCAGTTACTCGAGGCAGGGGCTGGACACCGGGGAGCTGTTTTTT. Amino acids: CASSYSRQGLDTGELFF. The chain recombines TRBV6-2 or TRBV6-3 with TRBJ2-2; TRBD1 might be the D (6 bases). Germline CDR1 and CDR2: MNHEY and SVGEGT. The CDR3 is 17 residues long. Trimming shortened V by 0 bases and J by 3 bases, and 14 bases separated the two germline ends.

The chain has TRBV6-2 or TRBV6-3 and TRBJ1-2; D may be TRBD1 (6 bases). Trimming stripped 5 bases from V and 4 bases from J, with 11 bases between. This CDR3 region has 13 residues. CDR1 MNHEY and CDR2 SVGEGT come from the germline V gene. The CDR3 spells CASSTTGLYGYTF. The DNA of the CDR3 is TGTGCCAGCAGTACGACAGGACTCTATGGCTACACCTTC.

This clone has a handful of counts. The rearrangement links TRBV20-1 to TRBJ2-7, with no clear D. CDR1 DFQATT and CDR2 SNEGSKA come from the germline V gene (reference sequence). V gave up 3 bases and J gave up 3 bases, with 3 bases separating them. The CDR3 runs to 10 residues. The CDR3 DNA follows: TGCAGTGCTAGCCGCTACGAGCAGTACTTC. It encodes CSASRYEQYF.

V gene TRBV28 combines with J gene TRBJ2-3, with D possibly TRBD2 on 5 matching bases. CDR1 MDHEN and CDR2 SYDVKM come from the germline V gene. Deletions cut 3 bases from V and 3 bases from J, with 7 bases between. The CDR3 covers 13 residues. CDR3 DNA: TGTGCCAGCAGTTTCGAGGGAACAGATACGCAGTATTTT. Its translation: CASSFEGTDTQYF.

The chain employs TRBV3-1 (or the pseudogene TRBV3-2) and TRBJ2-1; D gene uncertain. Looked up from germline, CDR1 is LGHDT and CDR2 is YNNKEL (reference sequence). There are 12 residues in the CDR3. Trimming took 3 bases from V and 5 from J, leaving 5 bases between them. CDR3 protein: CASSHLHNEQFF. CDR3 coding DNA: TGTGCCAGCAGCCACCTTCACAATGAGCAGTTCTTC.

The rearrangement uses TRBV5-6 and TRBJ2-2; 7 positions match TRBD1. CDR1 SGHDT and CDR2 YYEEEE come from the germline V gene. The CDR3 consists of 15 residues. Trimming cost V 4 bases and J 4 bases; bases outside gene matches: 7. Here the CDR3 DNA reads TGTGCCAGCAGCGCTCGGACAGGCCTCACCGGGGAGCTGTTTTTT. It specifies CASSARTGLTGELFF.